These 10 T cell receptor beta chains were all obtained from the same sample, sequenced in a study of T cell responses to AZD1222 COVID-19 vaccine. The table came from immunoSEQ multiplex PCR; TCRdb's copy has only in-frame clones and leaves some out. The profile shows 100,000 to 150,000 clones, 85% to 90% of them singletons. The sequences come from peripheral blood, collected on day 0 of MenACWY control vaccination. All receptors come from an adult in good health.

V and J are TRBV11-3 and TRBJ2-3, with D possibly TRBD2 on 6 matching bases. Germline CDR1 SGHNT, CDR2 YENEEA. The CDR3 is 11 residues long. CDR3 sequence: CGGGATDTQYF. In DNA form, the CDR3 reads TGTGGAGGAGGGGCCACAGATACGCAGTATTTT.

This clone has a single count. The chain uses TRBV6-2 or TRBV6-3 and TRBJ2-1, with 10 bases lining up with TRBD2. Unmatched junction bases numbered 7, after V lost 4 bases and J lost 10 bases. In germline, CDR1 is MNHEY, CDR2 SVGEGT. The CDR3 extends over 14 amino acids. CDR3: CASSSGTSGIEQFF. As DNA, the CDR3 is TGTGCCAGCAGTTCTGGAACTAGCGGGATCGAGCAGTTCTTC.

The chain carries TRBV7-9 and TRBJ2-1; 10 bases are a match to TRBD2. CDR3 size: 18 residues. V shed 4 bases and J 0 bases; nucleotides not matched to a gene: 9. Germline-derived CDR1 and CDR2 are SEHNR and FQNEAQ (reference sequence). DNA for the CDR3: TGTGCCAGCAGCTCCCTGGGGGTAGCGGGGGGCTCCTACAATGAGCAGTTCTTC. Translated, it gives CASSSLGVAGGSYNEQFF.

This sequence joins TRBV14 and TRBJ1-3; D not certain. Germline loops: CDR1 SGHDN, CDR2 FVKESK. There are 15 residues in the CDR3. Between the trimmed V and J ends, which lost 4 bases and 2 bases, there was a span of 12 bases. The CDR3 DNA sequence: TGTGCCAGCAGCCTCCCGACAAGGCCTGGAAACACCATATATTTT. This codes for CASSLPTRPGNTIYF.

This chain joins TRBV6-5 and TRBJ1-4; TRBD1 agrees at 8 bases. The CDR3 loop spans 16 amino acids. Per germline, CDR1 MNHEY and CDR2 SVGAGI. The V gene end was trimmed by 2 bases and the J gene end by 4 bases; junction bases not matched to a gene: 6. The CDR3 reads CASSYGQGRINEKLFF. DNA for the CDR3: TGTGCCAGCAGTTACGGACAGGGACGAATTAATGAAAAACTGTTTTTT.

The gene calls are TRBV11-3 and TRBJ1-6; D is possibly TRBD1 (5 bases). The CDR3 has 13 amino acids. Germline V gene sequence: CDR1 SGHNT, CDR2 YENEEA. The V and J ends lost 7 bases and 7 bases respectively, with 11 bases between them. The CDR3 sequence: CASKGDGNSPLHF. The CDR3, as DNA: TGTGCCAGCAAAGGGGATGGCAATTCACCCCTCCACTTT.

The V call is TRBV5-4, the J call TRBJ1-5, with D hard to call. This CDR3 has 16 residues. The V end was cut by 2 bases, the J end by 0 bases, with 12 bases between. Germline V gene sequence: CDR1 SGHNT, CDR2 YYREEE (reference sequence). The CDR3 reads CASSFLPSHSNQPQHF. Here the CDR3 DNA reads TGTGCCAGCAGCTTTTTGCCTTCCCATAGCAATCAGCCCCAGCATTTT.

This clone was recorded a few times. This chain uses TRBV5-4 with TRBJ2-1; TRBD2 matches 8 bases. V lost 4 bases and J lost 10; bases outside the gene matches: 13. CDR3 length: 15 amino acids. The germline V gene encodes CDR1 SGHNT and CDR2 YYREEE (reference sequence). In DNA form, the CDR3 reads TGTGCCAGCAGCGGTGAACTAGCGGAGACAGGAGAGCAGTTCTTC. It is translated as CASSGELAETGEQFF.

This chain uses TRBV2 with TRBJ2-7, with a tentative D call TRBD1 (6 bases). The ends were cut back, 6 bases at V and 6 bases at J, with 15 bases in the middle. There are 13 residues in the CDR3. CDR1 and CDR2 from the germline V gene are SNHLY and FYNNEI. CDR3 nucleotides: TGTGCCAGCAGAGAGACAGGTCGGGGCGAGCAGTACTTC. It is translated as CASRETGRGEQYF.

This clone was observed once. CDR3 sequence reads: CASSEGLQVSYTF. The CDR3 DNA reads TGTGCCAGCAGTGAAGGTTTGCAGGTTAGCTACACCTTC. The chain couples TRBV2 to TRBJ1-2; the D is unclear. The CDR3 is made up of 13 amino acids. The V end lost 1 base, the J end lost 9 bases, and 12 bases lay between the germline ends. The germline V gene has CDR1 SNHLY and CDR2 FYNNEI.